This note documents a single T cell receptor (beta chain) sequence. Germline CDR1 reads SGHTA; CDR2 reads FQGNSA. This CDR3 spans 14 amino acids. J gave up 7 bases and V 5 bases, and 8 bases lay outside the gene matches. The record originates from a study of OX40 agonist ivuxolimab in advanced cancers. The overall study: The mean age was approximately 60 years, ranging from about 20 to 90, with around four fifths of participants male.

Only in-frame clones appear in the TCRdb table, and some are missing; sequencing was by immunoSEQ multiplex PCR. The sample carries 35,000 to 40,000 clones, approximately 86% recorded once. The receptor was derived from an adult with an advanced solid tumor such as melanoma, head and neck, liver or kidney cancer. This sequence joins TRBV7-2 and TRBJ2-1; TRBD2 aligns across 7 bases. The sample here was CD4+ or CD8+ T cells sorted from blood, taken in a trial of the OX40 agonist ivuxolimab. The CDR3: CASSPRTRRNEQFF. In nucleotides, the CDR3 is TGTGCCAGCAGCCCGCGGACTAGACGGAATGAGCAGTTCTTC.